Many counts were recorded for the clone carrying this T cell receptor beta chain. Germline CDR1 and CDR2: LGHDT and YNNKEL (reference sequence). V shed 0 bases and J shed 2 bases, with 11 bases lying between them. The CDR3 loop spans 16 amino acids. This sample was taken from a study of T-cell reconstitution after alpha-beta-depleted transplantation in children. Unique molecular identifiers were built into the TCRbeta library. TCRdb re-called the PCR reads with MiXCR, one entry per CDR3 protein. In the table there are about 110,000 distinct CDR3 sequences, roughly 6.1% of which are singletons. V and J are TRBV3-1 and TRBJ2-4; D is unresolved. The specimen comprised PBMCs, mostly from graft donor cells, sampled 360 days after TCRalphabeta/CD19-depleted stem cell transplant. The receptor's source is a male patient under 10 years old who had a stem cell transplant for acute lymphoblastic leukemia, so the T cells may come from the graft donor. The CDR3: CASSQDSRRTKNIQYF. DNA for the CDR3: TGTGCCAGCAGCCAAGACTCTCGACGGACCAAAAACATTCAGTACTTC.